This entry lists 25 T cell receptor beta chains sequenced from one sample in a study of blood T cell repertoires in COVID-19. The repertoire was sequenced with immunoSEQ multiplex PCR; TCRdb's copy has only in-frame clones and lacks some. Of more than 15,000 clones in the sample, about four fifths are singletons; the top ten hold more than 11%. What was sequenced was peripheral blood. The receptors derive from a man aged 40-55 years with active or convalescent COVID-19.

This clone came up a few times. The CDR3, as DNA: TGTGCCAGCAGTTACGCCAGAAAGGGGATTAACTATGGCTACACCTTC. Translating gives CASSYARKGINYGYTF. This rearrangement joins TRBV6-5 to TRBJ1-2, with D possibly TRBD1 on 5 matching bases. V lost 2 bases and J 1 base, leaving 14 bases between the germline ends. The CDR3 has 16 amino acids. CDR1 MNHEY and CDR2 SVGAGI come from the germline V gene.

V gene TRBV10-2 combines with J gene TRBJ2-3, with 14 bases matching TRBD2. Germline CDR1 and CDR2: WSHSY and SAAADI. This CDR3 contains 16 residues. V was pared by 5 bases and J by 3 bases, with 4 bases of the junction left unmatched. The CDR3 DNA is TGCGCCAGCAGTCCCGGGACTAGCGGGGGAACAGATACGCAGTATTTT. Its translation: CASSPGTSGGTDTQYF.

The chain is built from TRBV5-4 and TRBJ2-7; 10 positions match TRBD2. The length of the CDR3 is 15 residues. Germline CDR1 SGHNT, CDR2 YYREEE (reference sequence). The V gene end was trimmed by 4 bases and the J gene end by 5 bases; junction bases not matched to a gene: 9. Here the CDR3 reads CASSPPGTSAHEQYF. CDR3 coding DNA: TGTGCCAGCAGCCCCCCCGGGACTAGCGCCCACGAGCAGTACTTC.

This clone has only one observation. CDR3 protein: CASSPGVREQYF. For the CDR3, the DNA is TGTGCCAGCAGCCCAGGGGTACGGGAGCAGTACTTC. V is TRBV12-3 or TRBV12-4 and J is TRBJ2-7; possibly TRBD1 for D (6 bases). The CDR3 length is 12 residues. Trimming pared 6 bases from V and 7 bases from J, leaving 13 bases between.

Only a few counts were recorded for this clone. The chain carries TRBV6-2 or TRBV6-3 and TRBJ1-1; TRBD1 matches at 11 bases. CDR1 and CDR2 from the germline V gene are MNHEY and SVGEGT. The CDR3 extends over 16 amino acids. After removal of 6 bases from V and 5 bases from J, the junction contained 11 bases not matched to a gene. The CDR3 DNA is TGTGCCAGCAGCCACCACCGGGACAGGGGGAGGACTGAAGCTTTCTTT. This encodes CASSHHRDRGRTEAFF.

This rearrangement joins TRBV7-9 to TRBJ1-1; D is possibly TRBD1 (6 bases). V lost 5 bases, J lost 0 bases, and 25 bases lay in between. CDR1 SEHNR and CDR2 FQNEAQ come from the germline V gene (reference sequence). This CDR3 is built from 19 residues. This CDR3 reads CASSRGQPGLPRLNTEAFF. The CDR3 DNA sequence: TGTGCCAGCAGCCGCGGACAGCCTGGACTCCCGCGCTTGAACACTGAAGCTTTCTTT.

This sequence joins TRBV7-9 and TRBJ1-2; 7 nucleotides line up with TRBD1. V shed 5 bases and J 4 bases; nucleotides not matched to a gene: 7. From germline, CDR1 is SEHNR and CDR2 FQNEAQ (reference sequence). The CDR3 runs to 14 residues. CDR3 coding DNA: TGTGCCAGCAGCCTAGGGGACAGCTTCTATGGCTACACCTTC. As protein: CASSLGDSFYGYTF.

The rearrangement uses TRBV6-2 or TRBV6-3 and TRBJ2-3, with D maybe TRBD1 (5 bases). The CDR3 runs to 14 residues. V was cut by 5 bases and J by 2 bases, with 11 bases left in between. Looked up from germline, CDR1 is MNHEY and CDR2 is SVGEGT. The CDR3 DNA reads TGTGCCAGCAGTAAAGGGGCCGACACAGATACGCAGTATTTT. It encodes CASSKGADTDTQYF.

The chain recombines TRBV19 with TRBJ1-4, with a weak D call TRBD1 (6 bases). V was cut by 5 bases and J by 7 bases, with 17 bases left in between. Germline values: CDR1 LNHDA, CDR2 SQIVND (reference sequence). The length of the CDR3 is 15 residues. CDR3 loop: CASSPKQGLPEKLFF. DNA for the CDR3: TGTGCCAGTAGTCCCAAACAGGGCCTCCCTGAAAAACTGTTTTTT.

Here the CDR3 DNA reads TGTGCCAGTATGCAGTGGGGACAGGGAGAAGCTTTCTTT. Protein product: CASMQWGQGEAFF. The gene calls are TRBV19 and TRBJ1-1; 9 bases line up with TRBD1. Per germline, CDR1 LNHDA and CDR2 SQIVND (reference sequence). The CDR3 loop spans 13 amino acids. Trimming took 7 bases from V and 8 from J; bases not matched to a gene: 8.

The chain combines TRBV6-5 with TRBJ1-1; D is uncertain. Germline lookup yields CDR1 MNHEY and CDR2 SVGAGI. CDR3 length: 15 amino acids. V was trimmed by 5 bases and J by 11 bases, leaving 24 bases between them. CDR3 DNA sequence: TGTGCCAGCAGTACGAGACATTCCCCCTCCACCTGGGCTTTCTTT. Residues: CASSTRHSPSTWAFF.

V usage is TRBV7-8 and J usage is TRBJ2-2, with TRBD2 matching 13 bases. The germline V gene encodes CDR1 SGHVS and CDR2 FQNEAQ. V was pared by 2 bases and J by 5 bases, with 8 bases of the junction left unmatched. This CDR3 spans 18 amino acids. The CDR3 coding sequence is TGTGCCAGCAGCTTATCGACTAGCGGGGGGCCGGGAACCGGGGAGCTGTTTTTT. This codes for CASSLSTSGGPGTGELFF. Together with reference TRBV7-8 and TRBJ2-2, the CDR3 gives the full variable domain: GAGVSQSPRYKVAKRGQDVALRCDPISGHVSLFWYQQALGQGPEFLTYFQNEAQLDKSGLPSDRFFAERPEGSVSTLKIQRTQQEDSAVYLCASSLSTSGGPGTGELFFGEGSRLTVL.

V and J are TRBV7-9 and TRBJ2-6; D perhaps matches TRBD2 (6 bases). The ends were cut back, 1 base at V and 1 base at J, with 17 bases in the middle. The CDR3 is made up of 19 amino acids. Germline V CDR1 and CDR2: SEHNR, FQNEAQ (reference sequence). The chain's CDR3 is CASSLVRGSRRSGANVLTF. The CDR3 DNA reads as TGTGCCAGCAGCTTAGTTCGGGGGTCCCGGCGTTCTGGGGCCAACGTCCTGACTTTC.

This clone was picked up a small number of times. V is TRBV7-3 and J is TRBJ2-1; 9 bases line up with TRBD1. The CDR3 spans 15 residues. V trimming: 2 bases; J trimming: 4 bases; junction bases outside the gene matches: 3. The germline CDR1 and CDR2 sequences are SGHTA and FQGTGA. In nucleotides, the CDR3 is TGTGCCAGCAGCTTACCCGGGACAGGGTACAATGAGCAGTTCTTC. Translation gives CASSLPGTGYNEQFF.

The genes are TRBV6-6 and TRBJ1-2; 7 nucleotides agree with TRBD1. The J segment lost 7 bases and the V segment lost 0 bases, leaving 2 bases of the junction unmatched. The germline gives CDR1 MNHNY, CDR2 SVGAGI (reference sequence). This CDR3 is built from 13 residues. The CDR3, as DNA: TGTGCCAGCAGTTACTCCGACAGGGCTGGCTACACCTTC. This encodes CASSYSDRAGYTF.

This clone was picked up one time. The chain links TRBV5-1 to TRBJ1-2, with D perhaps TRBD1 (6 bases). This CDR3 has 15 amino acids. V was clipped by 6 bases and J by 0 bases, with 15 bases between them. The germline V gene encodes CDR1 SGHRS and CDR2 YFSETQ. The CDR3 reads CASNSGTIPNYGYTF. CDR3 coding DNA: TGCGCCAGCAACTCGGGGACAATACCTAACTATGGCTACACCTTC.

The CDR3 DNA follows: TGCGCCAGCAGCCCGGACAGGGGGCGAGGGACTGAAGCTTTCTTT. This gives the protein CASSPDRGRGTEAFF. The J gene is TRBJ1-1, the V gene TRBV5-1, with TRBD1 identical over 11 bases. CDR1 and CDR2 (germline): SGHRS, YFSETQ. V gave up 4 bases and J gave up 5 bases; unmatched junction bases: 7. This CDR3 is 15 amino acids long.

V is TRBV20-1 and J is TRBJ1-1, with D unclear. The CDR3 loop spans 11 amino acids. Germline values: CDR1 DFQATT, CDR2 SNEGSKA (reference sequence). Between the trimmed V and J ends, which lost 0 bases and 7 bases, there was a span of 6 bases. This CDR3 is CSARDENEAFF. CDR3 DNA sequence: TGCAGTGCTAGAGACGAGAATGAAGCTTTCTTT.

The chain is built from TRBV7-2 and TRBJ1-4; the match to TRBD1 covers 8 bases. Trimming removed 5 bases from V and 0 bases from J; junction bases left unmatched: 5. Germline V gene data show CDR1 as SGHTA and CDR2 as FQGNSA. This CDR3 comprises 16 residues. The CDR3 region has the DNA TGTGCCAGCAGCAGGGACAGGCTCACAACTAATGAAAAACTGTTTTTT. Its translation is CASSRDRLTTNEKLFF.

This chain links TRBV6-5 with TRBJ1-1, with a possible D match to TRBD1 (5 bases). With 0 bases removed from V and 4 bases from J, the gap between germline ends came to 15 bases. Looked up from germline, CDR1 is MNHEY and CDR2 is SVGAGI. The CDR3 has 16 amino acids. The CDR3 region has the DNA TGTGCCAGCAGTTACTCCCAGGGTAGAGTGAGCACTGAAGCTTTCTTT. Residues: CASSYSQGRVSTEAFF.

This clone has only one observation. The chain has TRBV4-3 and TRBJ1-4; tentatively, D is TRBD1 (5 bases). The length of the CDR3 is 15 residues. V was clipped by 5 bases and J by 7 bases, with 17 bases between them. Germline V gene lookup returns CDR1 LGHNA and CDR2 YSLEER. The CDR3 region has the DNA TGCGCCAGCAGCAAAGGGGCAGGGATGAGTGAAAAACTGTTTTTT. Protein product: CASSKGAGMSEKLFF.

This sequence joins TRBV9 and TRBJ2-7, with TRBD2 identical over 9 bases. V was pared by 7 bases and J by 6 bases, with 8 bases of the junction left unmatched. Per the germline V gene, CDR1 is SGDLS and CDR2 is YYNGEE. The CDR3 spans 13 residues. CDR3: CASGREGASEQYF. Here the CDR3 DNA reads TGTGCCAGCGGGCGGGAGGGGGCTAGCGAGCAGTACTTC.

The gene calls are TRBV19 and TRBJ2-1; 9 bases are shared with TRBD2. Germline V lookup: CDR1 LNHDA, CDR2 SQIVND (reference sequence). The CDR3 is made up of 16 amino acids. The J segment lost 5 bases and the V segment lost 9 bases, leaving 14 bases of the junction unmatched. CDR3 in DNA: TGTGCCAGCCGAATTAGGCTAGCGGGGAATGACAATGAGCAGTTCTTC. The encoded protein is CASRIRLAGNDNEQFF. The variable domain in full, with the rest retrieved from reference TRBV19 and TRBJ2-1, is DGGITQSPKYLFRKEGQNVTLSCEQNLNHDAMYWYRQDPGQGLRLIYYSQIVNDFQKGDIAEGYSVSREKKESFPLTVTSAQKNPTAFYLCASRIRLAGNDNEQFFGPGTRLTVL.

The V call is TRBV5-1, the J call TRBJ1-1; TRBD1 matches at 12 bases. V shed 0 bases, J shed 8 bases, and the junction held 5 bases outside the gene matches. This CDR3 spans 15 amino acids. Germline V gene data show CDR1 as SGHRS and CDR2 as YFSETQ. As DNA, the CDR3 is TGCGCCAGCAGCTTGGCCGGGACAGGGGGCGAAGAAGCTTTCTTT. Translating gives CASSLAGTGGEEAFF.

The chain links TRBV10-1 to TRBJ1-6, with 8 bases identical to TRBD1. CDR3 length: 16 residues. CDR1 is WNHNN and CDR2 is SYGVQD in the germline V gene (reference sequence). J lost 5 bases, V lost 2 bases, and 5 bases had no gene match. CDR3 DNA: TGCGCCAGCAGTGAGAAGCAGGGGGCAGATAATTCACCCCTCCACTTT. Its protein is CASSEKQGADNSPLHF.